This is a list of T cell receptor beta chains from one sample in a study of monozygotic twins with inflammatory bowel disease. TCRdb reprocessed the 5' RACE reads and keeps a single row for each CDR3 protein, giving no DNA. The sample table includes more than 350,000 distinct CDR3 sequences. What was sequenced was blood. These receptors originate from a human donor with ulcerative colitis or Crohn's disease, or a healthy co-twin of an affected twin (not recorded which). Each CDR3 is given with its conserved first and last residue.

v_gene: TRBV5-4
j_gene: TRBJ2-1
CDR3aa: CASSFGGTTSYNEQFF

v_gene: TRBV13
j_gene: TRBJ2-1
CDR3aa: CASSPRAAGGYNEQFF

v_gene: TRBV7-7
j_gene: TRBJ2-3
CDR3aa: CASSPHPGQGPSTDTQYF

v_gene: TRBV11-2
j_gene: TRBJ2-1
CDR3aa: CASSSTLGGGPTYNEQFF

v_gene: TRBV7-2
j_gene: TRBJ2-3
CDR3aa: CASSFAPGTRGPDTQYF

v_gene: TRBV12-3/TRBV12-4
j_gene: TRBJ2-7
CDR3aa: CASSATGPYEQYF

v_gene: TRBV7-9
j_gene: TRBJ2-7
CDR3aa: CASSATASYEQYF

v_gene: TRBV20-1
j_gene: TRBJ1-5
CDR3aa: CSAPDVPGQGDSNQPQHF

v_gene: TRBV5-1
j_gene: TRBJ1-1
CDR3aa: CASSLAGQGPLGKGTEAFF

v_gene: TRBV20-1
j_gene: TRBJ2-7
CDR3aa: CSAFPASGGYEQYF